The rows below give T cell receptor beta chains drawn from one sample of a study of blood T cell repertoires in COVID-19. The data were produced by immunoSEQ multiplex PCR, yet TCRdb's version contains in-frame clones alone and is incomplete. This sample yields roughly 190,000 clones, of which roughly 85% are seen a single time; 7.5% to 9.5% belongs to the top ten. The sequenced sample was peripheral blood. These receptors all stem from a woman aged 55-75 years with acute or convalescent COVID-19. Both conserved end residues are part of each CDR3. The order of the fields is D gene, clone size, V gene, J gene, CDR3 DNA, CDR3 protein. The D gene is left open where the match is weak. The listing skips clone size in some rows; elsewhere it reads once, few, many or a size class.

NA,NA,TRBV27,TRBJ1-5,TGTGCCAGCAGTTCGACGTCAGGCCAAAATGGGCCCCAGCATTTT,CASSSTSGQNGPQHF
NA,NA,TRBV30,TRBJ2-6,TGTGCCTGGAACCCCAGTCGGGGAGTCTCTGGGGCCAACGTCCTGACTTTC,CAWNPSRGVSGANVLTF
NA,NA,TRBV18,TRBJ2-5,TGTGCCAGCTCCCAGGACGGGACTCCCCAAGAGACCCAGTACTTC,CASSQDGTPQETQYF
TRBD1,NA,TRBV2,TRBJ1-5,TGTGCCAGCAGTTACTTGGGCAGGGGGTATAGCAATCAGCCCCAGCATTTT,CASSYLGRGYSNQPQHF
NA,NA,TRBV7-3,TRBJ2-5,TGTGCCAGCAGCTTATCTCACAGCCAAGAGACCCAGTACTTC,CASSLSHSQETQYF
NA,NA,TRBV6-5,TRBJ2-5,TGTGCCAACTCCCCGACAGGAAGAGAGACCCAGTACTTC,CANSPTGRETQYF
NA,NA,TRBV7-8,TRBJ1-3,TGTGCCAGCAGCTTAGGGCAGGTCCAATCTGGAAACACCATATATTTT,CASSLGQVQSGNTIYF
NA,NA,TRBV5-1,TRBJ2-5,TGCGCCAGCAGCTTGGGTGCCCCGGAAGAGACCCAGTACTTC,CASSLGAPEETQYF
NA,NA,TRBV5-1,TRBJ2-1,TGCGCCAGCAGCGGCTCGAGGCACGACAATGAGCAGTTCTTC,CASSGSRHDNEQFF
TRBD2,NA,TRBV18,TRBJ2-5,TGTGCCAGCTCACCTAATGTTCAGGCTAGCGGCGGAGAGACCCAGTACTTC,CASSPNVQASGGETQYF
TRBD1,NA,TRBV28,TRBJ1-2,TGTGCCAGCCGACTGGGACAGCGGAACTATGGCTACACCTTC,CASRLGQRNYGYTF
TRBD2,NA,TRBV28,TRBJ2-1,TGTGCCAGCAGTTTTAGCCTGGGGGGGTGGAACAATGAGCAGTTCTTC,CASSFSLGGWNNEQFF
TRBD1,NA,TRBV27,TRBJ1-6,TGTGCCAGCAGTTTATTGCCGACAGGGGTACTCGGTTCACCCCTCCACTTT,CASSLLPTGVLGSPLHF
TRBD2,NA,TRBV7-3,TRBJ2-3,TGTGCCAGCAGCTTAGAGTGGCGGGAGTCGGGCACAGATACGCAGTATTTT,CASSLEWRESGTDTQYF
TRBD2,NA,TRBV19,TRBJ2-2,TGTGCCAGTAGTTCTGATGGCGGGAGGGCTCTCACCGGGGAGCTGTTTTTT,CASSSDGGRALTGELFF
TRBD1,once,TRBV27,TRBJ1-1,TGTGCCAGCAGTCCCTGGACAGGGGGTGGCAACACTGAAGCTTTCTTT,CASSPWTGGGNTEAFF
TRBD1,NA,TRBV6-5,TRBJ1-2,TGTGCCAGCCAGACAGGGGGTGCACTTAGCTATGGCTACACCTTC,CASQTGGALSYGYTF
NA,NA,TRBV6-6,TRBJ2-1,TGTGCCAGCAGTTCCGACGCATGGCGGGGCAATGAGCAGTTCTTC,CASSSDAWRGNEQFF
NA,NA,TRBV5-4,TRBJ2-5,TGTGCCAGCAGCTTGGGGGCAGCTCAAGAGACCCAGTACTTC,CASSLGAAQETQYF
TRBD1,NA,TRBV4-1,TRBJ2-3,TGCGCCAGCAGCCACTCTGGACAGGGAACAGATACGCAGTATTTT,CASSHSGQGTDTQYF
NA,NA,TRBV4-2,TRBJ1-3,TGTGCCAGCAGCCCATCGACAGGTTGGGGAAACACCATATATTTT,CASSPSTGWGNTIYF
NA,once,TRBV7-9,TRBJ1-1,TGTGCCAGCAGCCCACTTGGCTCCGGGACAAGGGGAGCCAACACTGAAGCTTTCTTT,CASSPLGSGTRGANTEAFF
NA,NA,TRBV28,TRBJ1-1,TGTGCCAGCAGTCCATCGGGGATCACTGAAGCTTTCTTT,CASSPSGITEAFF
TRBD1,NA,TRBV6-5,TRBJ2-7,TGTGCCAGCAGTTACTCGGGGACAGGGGTCTACGAGCAGTACTTC,CASSYSGTGVYEQYF
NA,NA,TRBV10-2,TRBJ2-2,TGCGCCAGCAGTGATGGGTTGCGGAGCTGGCCGAACACCGGGGAGCTGTTTTTT,CASSDGLRSWPNTGELFF
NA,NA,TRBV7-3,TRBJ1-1,TGTGCCAGCAGCTTAACAGGGGGGGTCATAAGTGAAGCTTTCTTT,CASSLTGGVISEAFF
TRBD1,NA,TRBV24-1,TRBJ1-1,TGTGCCACCAGGCAGGGGGCTACGAACACTGAAGCTTTCTTT,CATRQGATNTEAFF
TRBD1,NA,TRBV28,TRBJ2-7,TGTGCCAGCAGTCTTTCGGGACAGGGGGCCTACGAGCAGTACTTC,CASSLSGQGAYEQYF
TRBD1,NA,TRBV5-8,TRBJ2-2,TGTGCCAGCAGAGGACAGGGGGCGTTTCCCGGGGAGCTGTTTTTT,CASRGQGAFPGELFF
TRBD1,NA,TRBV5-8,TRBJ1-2,TGTGCCAGCAGCTTTGGACAGGGATGGAACTATGGCTACACCTTC,CASSFGQGWNYGYTF
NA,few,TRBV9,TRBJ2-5,TGTGCCAGCAGCGTAGAGGGGACAACAAGGGAGACCCAGTACTTC,CASSVEGTTRETQYF
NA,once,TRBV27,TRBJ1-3,TGTGCCAGCAGTTCGCAAGGGGGGGCTGGAAACACCATATATTTT,CASSSQGGAGNTIYF
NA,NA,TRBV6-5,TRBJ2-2,TGTGCCAGCAGTTACTCGAAACCGGCCGGGGAGCTGTTTTTT,CASSYSKPAGELFF
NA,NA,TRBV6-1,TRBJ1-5,TGTGCCAGCAGTGGGCCTTGGGACACACACCGTCGAGGGCCCCAGCATTTT,CASSGPWDTHRRGPQHF
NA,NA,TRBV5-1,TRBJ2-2,TGCGCCAGCAGCTTGCAAACAGAGAGTACCACCGGGGAGCTGTTTTTT,CASSLQTESTTGELFF
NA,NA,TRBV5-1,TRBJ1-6,TGCGCCAGCAGCTTGGGCGGGGCCGCGTCTTCACCCCTCCACTTT,CASSLGGAASSPLHF
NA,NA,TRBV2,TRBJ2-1,TGTGCCAGCGGCATGACTAGAGGGGGGGGCAATGAGCAGTTCTTC,CASGMTRGGGNEQFF
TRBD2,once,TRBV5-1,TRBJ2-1,TGCGCCAGCACCCCGGGACTAGCGGGAGAGGAGCAGTTCTTC,CASTPGLAGEEQFF
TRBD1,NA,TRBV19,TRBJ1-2,TGTGCCAGTAGTATAGGGGACAGGCGAATACTCTATGGCTACACCTTC,CASSIGDRRILYGYTF
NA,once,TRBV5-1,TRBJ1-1,TGCGCCAGCAGCAGACAGGAGAACACTGAAGCTTTCTTT,CASSRQENTEAFF
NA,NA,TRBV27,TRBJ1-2,TGTGCCAGCAGTTTATCGACGGCAGGGGTCGACTACACCTTC,CASSLSTAGVDYTF
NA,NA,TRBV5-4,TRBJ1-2,TGTGCCCGCAGCTTGGGGGGGGGCGGCGGCTACACCTTC,CARSLGGGGGYTF
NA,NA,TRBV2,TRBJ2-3,TGTGCCAGCAGATTCCAGGCAGATACGCAGTATTTT,CASRFQADTQYF